One T cell receptor beta chain is described in this entry. Its target is not known. The CDR3 extends over 16 amino acids. CDR1 and CDR2 (germline): SEHNR, FQNEAQ (reference sequence). Trimming took off 4 bases at V and 0 bases at J, with 14 bases between the two ends. The data are from a study of CD8 T cells in Susac syndrome. Findings and caveats of the study: The number of Susac-specific public clones found was approximately 17 in total CD8+ repertoires and several in CD8+ TEMRA repertoires.

Reverse transcription used roughly 0.45 to 1 ug RNA and random hexamers. MiXCR, run by TCRdb on the immunoSEQ multiplex PCR reads, gives a single entry per CDR3 protein. Of about 130,000 distinct CDR3 sequences in the sample, more than 90% were seen once. Sequenced material: CD8+ T cells from PBMCs. The source of this sequence is a human donor with Susac syndrome. The chain combines TRBV7-9 with TRBJ2-3, with D possibly matching TRBD2 (6 bases). The CDR3 coding sequence is TGTGCCAGCAGCTCACGGGAGTTTACTAGCACAGATACGCAGTATTTT. Encoded protein: CASSSREFTSTDTQYF.